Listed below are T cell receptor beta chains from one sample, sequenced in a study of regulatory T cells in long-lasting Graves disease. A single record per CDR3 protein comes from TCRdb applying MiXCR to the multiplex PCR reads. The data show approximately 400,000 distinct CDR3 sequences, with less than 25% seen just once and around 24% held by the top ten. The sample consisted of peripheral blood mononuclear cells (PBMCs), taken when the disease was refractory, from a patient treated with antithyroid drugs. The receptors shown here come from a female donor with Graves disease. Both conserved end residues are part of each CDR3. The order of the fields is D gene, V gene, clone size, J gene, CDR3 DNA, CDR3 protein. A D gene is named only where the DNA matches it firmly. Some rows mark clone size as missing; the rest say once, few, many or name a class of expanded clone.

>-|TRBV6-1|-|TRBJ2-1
TGTGCCAGCAGCCCCTCCCGTGAGCAGTTCTTC
CASSPSREQFF
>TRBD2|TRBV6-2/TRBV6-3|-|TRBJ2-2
TGTGCCAGCAGTTCCAGACTAGCGGGGGGAACCGGGGAGCTGTTTTTT
CASSSRLAGGTGELFF
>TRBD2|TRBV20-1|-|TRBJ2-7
TGCAGTGCTAGAGGGTTGAGCGGGAGCTTGCCGATCGAGCAGTACTTC
CSARGLSGSLPIEQYF
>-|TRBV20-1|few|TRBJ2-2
TGCAGTGCTATCCCTGCAATCACCCATTCCGGGGAGCTGTTTTTT
CSAIPAITHSGELFF
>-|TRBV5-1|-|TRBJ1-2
TGCGCCAGCAGCGGGGATAACTATGGCTACACCTTC
CASSGDNYGYTF
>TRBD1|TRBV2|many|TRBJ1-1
TGTGCCAGCAGGGGACAGGAGAACACTGAAGCTTTCTTT
CASRGQENTEAFF
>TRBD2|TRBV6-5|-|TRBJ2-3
TGTGCCAGCAGTTACGATACTAGCGGCACAGATACGCAGTATTTT
CASSYDTSGTDTQYF
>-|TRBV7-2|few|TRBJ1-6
TGTGCCAGCAGCTTAATCCTCGGGGACTGGAATTCACCCCTCCACTTT
CASSLILGDWNSPLHF
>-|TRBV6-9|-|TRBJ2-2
TGTGCCAGCAGTTCACAAGGACCTAGCGGGGAGCTGTTTTTT
CASSSQGPSGELFF
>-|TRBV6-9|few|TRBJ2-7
TGTGCCAGCCGTTTCGACAGCCGCTCCTACGAGCAGTACTTC
CASRFDSRSYEQYF
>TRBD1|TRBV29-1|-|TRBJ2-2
TGCAGCGTTCCCGCTGCAGGGGGCTACACCGGGGAGCTGTTTTTT
CSVPAAGGYTGELFF
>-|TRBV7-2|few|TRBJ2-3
TGTGCCAGCAGCCTTCATGCAGATACGCAGTATTTT
CASSLHADTQYF
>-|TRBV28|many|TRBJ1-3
TGTGCCAGCAGTTTGGGCATCCTCTCTGGAAACACCATATATTTT
CASSLGILSGNTIYF
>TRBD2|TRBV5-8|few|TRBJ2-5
TGTGCCAGCAGCTTGGCTGTCCTAGCGGGAGGAGAGACCCAGTACTTC
CASSLAVLAGGETQYF
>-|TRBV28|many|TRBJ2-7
TGTGCCAGCAGTCTCCGGGCCGACTCCTACGAGCAGTACTTC
CASSLRADSYEQYF
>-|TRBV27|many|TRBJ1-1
TGTGCCAGCTCATCTAGCGGGTCAGGTGAAGCTTTCTTT
CASSSSGSGEAFF
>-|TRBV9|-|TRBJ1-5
TGTGCCAGCAGCGTAGACGGGGGAGGTCAGCCCCAGCATTTT
CASSVDGGGQPQHF
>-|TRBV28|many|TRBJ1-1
TGTGCCAGCAGTCTGACAGCTGAGGGCACTGAAGCTTTCTTT
CASSLTAEGTEAFF
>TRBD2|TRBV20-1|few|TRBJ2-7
TGCAGTGCTTCTAATAGGACTAGCGGGATACCCAACGAGCAGTACTTC
CSASNRTSGIPNEQYF
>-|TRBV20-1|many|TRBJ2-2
TGCAGTGCTAGATCCCCTACTGGGAACACCGGGGAGCTGTTTTTT
CSARSPTGNTGELFF
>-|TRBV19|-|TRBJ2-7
TGTGCCAGTAGTATACACGGGAACCGATACGAGCAGTACTTC
CASSIHGNRYEQYF
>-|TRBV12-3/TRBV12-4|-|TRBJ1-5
TGCGCCAGCAGCCAAGCCCTTCGGGGGTATCAGCCCCAGCATTTT
CASSQALRGYQPQHF
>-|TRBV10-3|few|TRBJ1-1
TGTGCCATCAGTGGAGGTCGGTCGAACACTGAAGCTTTCTTT
CAISGGRSNTEAFF
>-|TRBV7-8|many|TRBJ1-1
TGTGCCAGCAGCTTAGAAAACACTGAAGCTTTCTTT
CASSLENTEAFF
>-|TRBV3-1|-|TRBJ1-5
TGTGCCAGCGGCTTGGGCATAAATCAGCCCCAGCATTTT
CASGLGINQPQHF
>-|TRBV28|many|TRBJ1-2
TGTGCCAGCAGTTTATTACCACGGCCCATTGATGGCTACACCTTC
CASSLLPRPIDGYTF
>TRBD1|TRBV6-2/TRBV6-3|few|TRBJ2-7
TGTGCCAGCAGTTTTATCCGACCCGGGACAGGGACCGAGCAGTACTTC
CASSFIRPGTGTEQYF
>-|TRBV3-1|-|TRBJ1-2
TGTGCCAGCAGCCAGGGCAGGTCGGGGGCCTATGGCTACACCTTC
CASSQGRSGAYGYTF
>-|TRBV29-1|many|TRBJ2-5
TGCAGCGTTGTGGCGGAGTACCAAGAGACCCAGTACTTC
CSVVAEYQETQYF
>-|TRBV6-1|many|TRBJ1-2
TGTGCCAGCAGTGAAGATCGGGAGGTGCCTAACTATGGCTACACCTTC
CASSEDREVPNYGYTF
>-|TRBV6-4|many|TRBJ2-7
TGTGCCAGCACCTCACTAGGGGTCAGGGGAACTTACGAGCAGTACTTC
CASTSLGVRGTYEQYF
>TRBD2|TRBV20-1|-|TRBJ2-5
TGCAGTGCGGTAGCGGGAGGGTCATGGGAGACCCAGTACTTC
CSAVAGGSWETQYF
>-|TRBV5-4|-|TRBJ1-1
TGTGCCAGCAGCTTGCTCCAGAACACTGAAGCTTTCTTT
CASSLLQNTEAFF
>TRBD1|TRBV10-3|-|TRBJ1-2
TGTGCCATCAGGGGGACAGGGCTGAACTCGGACTATGGCTACACCTTC
CAIRGTGLNSDYGYTF
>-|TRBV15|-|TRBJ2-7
TGTGCCACCAGCAGAGATTTCCCTTTTTACGAGCAGTACTTC
CATSRDFPFYEQYF